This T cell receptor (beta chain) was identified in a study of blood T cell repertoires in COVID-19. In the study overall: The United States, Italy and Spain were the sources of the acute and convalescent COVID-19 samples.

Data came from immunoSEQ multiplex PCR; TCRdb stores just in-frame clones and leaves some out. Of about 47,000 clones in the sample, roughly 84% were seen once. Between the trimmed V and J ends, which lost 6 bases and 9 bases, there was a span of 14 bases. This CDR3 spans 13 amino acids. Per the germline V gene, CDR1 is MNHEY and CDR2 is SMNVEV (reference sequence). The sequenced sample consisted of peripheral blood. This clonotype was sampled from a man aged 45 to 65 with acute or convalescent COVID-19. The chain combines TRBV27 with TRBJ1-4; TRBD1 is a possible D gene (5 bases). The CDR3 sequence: CASSPVRAQKLFF. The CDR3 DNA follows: TGTGCCAGCAGCCCGGTCAGGGCGCAAAAACTGTTTTTT.